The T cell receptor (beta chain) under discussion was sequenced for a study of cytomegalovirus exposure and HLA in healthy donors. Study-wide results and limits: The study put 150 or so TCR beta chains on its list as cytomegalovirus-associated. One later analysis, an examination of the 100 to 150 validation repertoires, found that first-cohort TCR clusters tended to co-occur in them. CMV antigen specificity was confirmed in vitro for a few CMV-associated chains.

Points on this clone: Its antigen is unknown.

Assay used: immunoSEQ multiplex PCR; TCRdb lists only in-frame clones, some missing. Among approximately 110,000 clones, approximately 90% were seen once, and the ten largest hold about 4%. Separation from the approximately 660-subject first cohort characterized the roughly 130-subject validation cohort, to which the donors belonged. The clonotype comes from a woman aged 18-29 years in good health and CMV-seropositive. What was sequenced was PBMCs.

The CDR3 nucleotides read TGCGCCAGCAGCCAACAGGGGGCATTAACAGATACGCAGTATTTT. Amino acids: CASSQQGALTDTQYF. This chain joins TRBV5-1 and TRBJ2-3; the match to TRBD1 covers 9 bases. This CDR3 has 15 residues. V shed 4 bases and J 3 bases; nucleotides not matched to a gene: 6. Germline V CDR1 and CDR2: SGHRS, YFSETQ.